A single sample is the source of the 10 T cell receptor beta chains below, sequenced in a study of identical twins. TCRdb re-called the 5' RACE reads through MiXCR, storing one row per CDR3 protein. This table holds about 660,000 distinct CDR3 sequences, 8.5% to 9.5% found once. These data also formed part of another study, on yellow fever vaccine responses in identical twins.

Sequencing used PBMCs. The receptors derive from a woman in her late teens or twenties in good health.

At least ten counts were recorded for this clonotype. The chain is built from TRBV7-9 and TRBJ2-7; the match to TRBD1 covers 8 bases. CDR1 is SEHNR, CDR2 FQNEAQ, per germline (reference sequence). V lost 4 bases, J lost 5 bases, and 7 bases stayed unmatched. This CDR3 has 14 residues. In nucleotides, the CDR3 is TGTGCCAGCAGCTCCGTGGACAGGGTCCACGAGCAGTACTTC. Protein sequence: CASSSVDRVHEQYF. The full variable domain, rest sourced from reference TRBV7-9 and TRBJ2-7, is DTGVSQNPRHKITKRGQNVTFRCDPISEHNRLYWYRQTLGQGPEFLTYFQNEAQLEKSRLLSDRFSAERPKGSFSTLEIQRTEQGDSAMYLCASSSVDRVHEQYFGPGTRLTVT.

This clonotype was counted at least ten times. The chain combines TRBV12-3 or TRBV12-4 with TRBJ2-7; D remains ambiguous. Trimming left V 3 bases short and J 5 bases short, with 11 bases between. The CDR3 consists of 13 residues. CDR3 sequence reads: CASSLGSPNEQYF. Written as DNA, the CDR3 is TGTGCCAGCAGTTTGGGCAGTCCAAACGAGCAGTACTTC.

This clonotype was seen a handful of times. The gene calls are TRBV27 and TRBJ2-1; unclear D gene. Trimming pared 1 base from V and 6 bases from J, leaving 7 bases between. The CDR3 length is 13 residues. The V gene's germline CDR1 is MNHEY and CDR2 SMNVEV (reference sequence). Written as DNA, the CDR3 is TGTGCCAGCAGTTTATGGAATTCCAATGAGCAGTTCTTC. Translated, it gives CASSLWNSNEQFF.

V and J are TRBV27 and TRBJ2-7, with TRBD1 matching 9 bases. V lost 5 bases to trimming and J lost 1 base; unmatched junction nucleotides: 6. The CDR3 consists of 15 residues. The germline CDR1 and CDR2 sequences are MNHEY and SMNVEV (reference sequence). CDR3 amino acids: CASSPRTGASYEQYF. DNA for the CDR3: TGTGCCAGCAGTCCTCGGACAGGGGCATCCTACGAGCAGTACTTC.

This clonotype was counted a few times. The chain links TRBV15 to TRBJ2-5, with TRBD2 matching 7 bases. From germline, CDR1 is LNHNV and CDR2 YYDKDF (reference sequence). V gave up 3 bases and J gave up 3 bases; unmatched junction bases: 7. The CDR3 loop spans 15 amino acids. The chain's CDR3 is CATSRSTSVEETQYF. The DNA for the CDR3 is TGTGCCACCAGCAGGTCCACTAGCGTTGAAGAGACCCAGTACTTC.

This clonotype has a count of ten or more. The chain employs TRBV3-1 and TRBJ2-5; D remains unclear. The CDR3 sequence is 12 residues long. Germline CDR1 is LGHDT and CDR2 is YNNKEL (reference sequence). The germline V and J ends were trimmed by 4 bases and 5 bases, with 8 bases remaining between them. CDR3 amino acids: CASSPVRETQYF. For the CDR3, the DNA is TGTGCCAGCAGCCCCGTTCGGGAGACCCAGTACTTC.

The chain uses TRBV4-3 and TRBJ2-7; D call uncertain. With 0 bases removed from V and 5 bases from J, the gap between germline ends came to 17 bases. The CDR3 totals 16 residues. CDR1 and CDR2 from the germline V gene are LGHNA and YSLEER. DNA of the CDR3: TGCGCCAGCAGCCAAGATGGAGAAGTCCGAGCGAACGAGCAGTACTTC. It is translated as CASSQDGEVRANEQYF.

Ten or more counts support this clonotype. V and J are TRBV20-1 and TRBJ2-2; D remains unclear. Germline loops: CDR1 DFQATT, CDR2 SNEGSKA (reference sequence). The CDR3 is 10 amino acids. Trimming stripped 3 bases from V and 4 bases from J, with 0 bases between. The CDR3: CSASTGELFF. Here the CDR3 DNA reads TGCAGTGCTAGCACCGGGGAGCTGTTTTTT.

This clonotype was found a few times. The genes are TRBV6-2 or TRBV6-3 and TRBJ2-6, with TRBD1 matching over 8 bases. Germline V gives CDR1 MNHEY, CDR2 SVGEGT. Losses at the gene ends were 7 bases for V and 9 bases for J; bases not matched to a gene: 5. The CDR3 covers 13 residues. CDR3: CASNDRGGNVLTF. The CDR3 DNA reads TGTGCCAGCAATGACAGGGGAGGCAACGTCCTGACTTTC.

The sample holds a few counts of this clonotype. The chain couples TRBV15 to TRBJ1-1; 8 bases are shared with TRBD1. Trimming at V came to 8 bases and at J to 3 bases, leaving 11 bases not matched to a gene. Per the germline V gene, CDR1 is LNHNV and CDR2 is YYDKDF (reference sequence). This CDR3 comprises 15 residues. This chain's CDR3 is CATGTDGQGYTEAFF. The CDR3 region has the DNA TGTGCCACCGGTACGGATGGACAGGGTTACACTGAAGCTTTCTTT. The entire variable domain, with the rest obtained from reference TRBV15 and TRBJ1-1, is as follows: DAMVIQNPRYQVTQFGKPVTLSCSQTLNHNVMYWYQQKSSQAPKLLFHYYDKDFNNEADTPDNFQSRRPNTSFCFLDIRSPGLGDTAMYLCATGTDGQGYTEAFFGQGTRLTVV.